This note documents a single T cell receptor (beta chain) sequence. What antigen it recognizes has not been identified. Base qualities are not at hand, and no much larger clone is one base apart. TCRbeta CDR3 regions were amplified from genomic DNA using the immunoSEQ Assay, a bias-controlled multiplex PCR. In the original analysis: The number of nucleated cells in each sample was estimated by amplification of reference gene primers within the assay. Sequence reads were collapsed and filtered to measure the absolute abundance of every unique TCRbeta CDR3 rearrangement. For each sample, productive Simpson clonality was calculated as the square root of Simpson's diversity index over productive rearrangements. Sourced from immuneACCESS, this table was stored by TCRdb with only in-frame sequences that have V and J called. A share of the clones is absent; for the studies checked, an unresolved V gene accounts for under half, and the remainder has no known explanation. The V and J calls and the clone size are those of that table, but D and trimming were determined from the DNA. A total of more than 110,000 clones appear in this sample, around 79% of them only once. The ten largest clones represent approximately 3.6% of the sample.

The entry originates in a study of blood T cell repertoires in COVID-19 (dated by TCRdb to the early 2020s). Regarding the complete study: Samples covering the acute and convalescent phases of COVID-19 were provided by collaborators in the United States, Italy and Spain. The samples were drawn from two sources: the first 160 participants of the ongoing ImmuneRACE study, and 950 to 1,500 subjects contributed by 6 global collaborators. Where available, HLA class I and class II types were taken from metadata supplied by the sample provider and were not determined by assay-based typing. A freely available public database, intended as a resource for researchers studying the immune response to SARS-CoV-2, is where the repertoires were released. Subjects who had been exposed to COVID-19, were actively infected with it, or had recovered from it provided the deeply sampled blood TCRbeta repertoires that made up the dataset. Nearly every sample came with metadata listing a de-identified subject ID, COVID-19 status, age in years and sex. The material from the prospective study consisted of cDNA or gDNA derived from T cells, B-cell-depleted T cells, or PBMCs. General findings and caveats noted by the study authors: How much clinical and demographic metadata was included differed by source and by participant, and the metadata was provided uncurated.

Whole blood was collected in K2EDTA tubes by collaborating institutions according to the institutions' own protocols. For TCRbeta analysis, collaborator samples were shipped as frozen whole blood, as isolated PBMCs, or as DNA extracted from either sample type. The CDR3 runs 17 residues from the cysteine to the phenylalanine. Only the CDR3 portion is preserved as DNA: 51 bases, with reading frame beginning at the first base. The germline V gene encodes CDR1 SGHRS and CDR2 YFSETQ. V is trimmed back by 4 bases and J by 4 bases, and the junction contains 15 bases that no gene match accounts for. The sequence derives from a man aged 55-75 years with acute or convalescent COVID-19. The sequenced sample consisted of peripheral blood. The chain couples TRBV5-1 to TRBJ2-7, and TRBD1 matches 9 of the central bases. The CDR3 sequence is CASSTPDRQGEQYEQYF. In nucleotides, the sequence is TGCGCCAGCAGCACACCCGATCGACAGGGGGAGCAGTACGAGCAGTACTTC.